The 18 T cell receptor beta chains below come from one sample, sequenced in a study of T cell repertoires in ileal Crohn's disease. Using immunoSEQ multiplex PCR, the repertoire was profiled, and TCRdb retains in-frame clones only, with some absent. The sample includes roughly 5,000 clones, around 84% of them seen just once. Specimen: ileal tissue. These TCRs come from an adult with Crohn's disease.

The chain carries TRBV29-1 and TRBJ1-1; 7 bases are a match to TRBD1. With V trimmed by 6 bases and J by 1 base, 8 bases remained unmatched. The CDR3 contains 14 residues. Looked up from germline, CDR1 is SQVTM and CDR2 is ANQGSEA. The CDR3 coding sequence is TGCAGCGTATGGTCCAGGACAGGGAACACTGAAGCTTTCTTT. Translated: CSVWSRTGNTEAFF.

The V and J genes are TRBV30 and TRBJ1-2, with 9 bases that match TRBD1. The CDR3 is made up of 14 amino acids. V was pared by 3 bases and J by 1 base, with 3 bases of the junction left unmatched. Germline lookup yields CDR1 GTSNPN and CDR2 SVGIG (reference sequence). As DNA, the CDR3 is TGTGCCTGGAGACCGGGACAGGGTAACTATGGCTACACCTTC. Its translation is CAWRPGQGNYGYTF.

The chain links TRBV27 to TRBJ2-2, with D perhaps TRBD1 (5 bases). The V end lost 5 bases, the J end lost 0 bases, and 19 bases lay between the germline ends. Germline V gives CDR1 MNHEY, CDR2 SMNVEV (reference sequence). The CDR3 is 18 residues long. Here the CDR3 reads CASSTSRAQGPNTGELFF. The CDR3 DNA reads as TGTGCCAGCAGTACCTCCAGGGCCCAGGGTCCGAACACCGGGGAGCTGTTTTTT.

This clone showed up just once. This sequence joins TRBV7-8 and TRBJ2-5; 9 nucleotides agree with TRBD2. With V trimmed by 6 bases and J by 1 base, 9 bases remained unmatched. CDR1 and CDR2 from the germline V gene are SGHVS and FQNEAQ. This CDR3 contains 16 residues. For the CDR3, the DNA is TGTGCCAGCAGTCCCCGCGTTAGCGGGGGCCAAGAGACCCAGTACTTC. Its protein product is CASSPRVSGGQETQYF.

The chain recombines TRBV7-3 with TRBJ2-1; 11 bases are shared with TRBD2. Germline V gene lookup returns CDR1 SGHTA and CDR2 FQGTGA. CDR3 size: 16 residues. V shed 4 bases, J shed 5 bases, and the junction held 7 bases outside the gene matches. CDR3 sequence (DNA): TGTGCCAGCAGCTCAACCGGGACTAGCGGTCACAATGAGCAGTTCTTC. Encoded protein: CASSSTGTSGHNEQFF.

This clone was found once. The rearrangement joins TRBV18 to TRBJ2-7; no reliable D call. The V and J ends lost 3 bases and 2 bases respectively, with 11 bases between them. The germline V gene encodes CDR1 KGHSH and CDR2 LQKENI. The CDR3 totals 14 residues. CDR3 DNA sequence: TGTGCCAGCTCACCGTCGTCAGTAACCTACGAGCAGTACTTC. This codes for CASSPSSVTYEQYF.

V gene TRBV5-1 combines with J gene TRBJ1-1; 7 bases map to TRBD1. This CDR3 spans 16 amino acids. The germline CDR1 and CDR2 sequences are SGHRS and YFSETQ. J was trimmed by 0 bases and V by 4 bases; bases with no gene match: 9. The CDR3 region is CASSIDRVGMNTEAFF. CDR3 nucleotide sequence: TGCGCCAGCAGCATCGACAGGGTTGGCATGAACACTGAAGCTTTCTTT.

V is TRBV13 and J is TRBJ2-3; D unresolved. Trimming removed 3 bases from V and 1 base from J, with 2 bases in between. Germline values: CDR1 PRHDT, CDR2 FYEKMQ (reference sequence). There are 12 residues in the CDR3. This CDR3 reads CASSFGTDTQYF. CDR3 DNA: TGTGCCAGCAGCTTCGGCACAGATACGCAGTATTTT.

The chain employs TRBV10-2 and TRBJ1-6; D ambiguous. The CDR3 consists of 14 residues. Germline V lookup: CDR1 WSHSY, CDR2 SAAADI. The V end was cut by 10 bases, the J end by 9 bases, with 19 bases between. In DNA, the CDR3 is TGCGCCACCGCCAACGTGGGTGGGAGTTCACCCCTCCACTTT. The encoded protein is CATANVGGSSPLHF.

This clone appeared once. CDR3 bases: TGTGCCAGCAGCCCACGGGACAAGACCTACGAGCAGTACTTC. Amino acids: CASSPRDKTYEQYF. This rearrangement joins TRBV7-9 to TRBJ2-7, with TRBD1 as a possible D gene (6 bases). From germline, CDR1 is SEHNR and CDR2 FQNEAQ (reference sequence). V gave up 5 bases and J gave up 2 bases, with 13 bases separating them. CDR3 length: 14 residues. Combining the CDR3 with reference TRBV7-9 and TRBJ2-7 gives the whole variable domain DTGVSQNPRHKITKRGQNVTFRCDPISEHNRLYWYRQTLGQGPEFLTYFQNEAQLEKSRLLSDRFSAERPKGSFSTLEIQRTEQGDSAMYLCASSPRDKTYEQYFGPGTRLTVT.

This chain joins TRBV15 and TRBJ1-5; D ambiguous. Germline V gives CDR1 LNHNV, CDR2 YYDKDF (reference sequence). The CDR3 spans 15 residues. The ends were cut back, 4 bases at V and 1 base at J, with 11 bases in the middle. The CDR3 protein is CATSTVELSNQPQHF. The CDR3 DNA is TGTGCCACCAGCACTGTCGAGTTAAGCAATCAGCCCCAGCATTTT. The full variable domain, rest sourced from reference TRBV15 and TRBJ1-5, is DAMVIQNPRYQVTQFGKPVTLSCSQTLNHNVMYWYQQKSSQAPKLLFHYYDKDFNNEADTPDNFQSRRPNTSFCFLDIRSPGLGDTAMYLCATSTVELSNQPQHFGDGTRLSIL.

V gene TRBV7-9 combines with J gene TRBJ1-1, with a tentative D call TRBD1 (5 bases). Trimming stripped 6 bases from V and 1 base from J, with 12 bases between. Germline V gene data show CDR1 as SEHNR and CDR2 as FQNEAQ (reference sequence). The CDR3 contains 14 residues. The CDR3 loop is CASRDPGGNTEAFF. CDR3 DNA: TGTGCCAGCAGGGACCCGGGGGGGAACACTGAAGCTTTCTTT.

The CDR3 sequence: CASRRLAGGYTNTGELFF. As DNA, the CDR3 is TGTGCCAGCAGGCGACTAGCGGGGGGTTATACGAACACCGGGGAGCTGTTTTTT. This sequence joins TRBV4-2 and TRBJ2-2; 13 nucleotides line up with TRBD2. The V gene end was trimmed by 6 bases and the J gene end by 0 bases; junction bases not matched to a gene: 7. CDR1 is LGHNA, CDR2 YNFKEQ, per germline. The CDR3 spans 18 residues.

The chain recombines TRBV4-1 with TRBJ1-4, with D unclear. Germline CDR1 and CDR2: MGHRA and YSYEKL. This CDR3 contains 14 residues. Trimming cost V 2 bases and J 7 bases, with 11 bases left between them. The CDR3 is CASSQPARGEKLFF. The CDR3 DNA sequence: TGCGCCAGCAGCCAACCGGCCCGGGGTGAAAAACTGTTTTTT.

The sample holds one count of this clone. The genes are TRBV5-1 and TRBJ2-7, with D tentatively TRBD2 (5 bases). V was cut by 4 bases and J by 5 bases, with 10 bases left in between. The CDR3 consists of 12 residues. The germline CDR1 and CDR2 sequences are SGHRS and YFSETQ. This CDR3 reads CASSPGVHEQYF. The CDR3 nucleotides are TGCGCCAGCAGCCCCGGGGTCCACGAGCAGTACTTC.

This clone was found once. The chain recombines TRBV6-1 with TRBJ1-1; a possible D gene is TRBD1 (6 bases). Trimming removed 5 bases from V and 4 bases from J, with 11 bases in between. In germline, CDR1 is MNHNS, CDR2 SASEGT. The CDR3 is 13 amino acids. The CDR3 region has the DNA TGTGCCAGCAGTAGCCGGACAGTCACTGAAGCTTTCTTT. It codes for CASSSRTVTEAFF.

The rearrangement uses TRBV16 and TRBJ1-1; D is perhaps TRBD1 (6 bases). The CDR3 has 14 amino acids. Germline V CDR1 and CDR2: KGHSY, FQNENV. The V and J ends lost 3 bases and 2 bases respectively, with 10 bases between them. CDR3 nucleotide sequence: TGTGCCAGCAGCCAGCTACAGGGTAACACTGAAGCTTTCTTT. As protein: CASSQLQGNTEAFF. Variable domain in full (rest from reference TRBV16 and TRBJ1-1): GEEVAQTPKHLVRGEGQKAKLYCAPIKGHSYVFWYQQVLKNEFKFLISFQNENVFDETGMPKERFSAKCLPNSPCSLEIQATKLEDSAVYFCASSQLQGNTEAFFGQGTRLTVV.

This clone was detected only a few times. This sequence joins TRBV5-1 and TRBJ2-1, with 9 bases identical to TRBD2. V dropped 2 bases and J dropped 4; count of bases not matched to a gene: 4. Germline-derived CDR1 and CDR2 are SGHRS and YFSETQ. The CDR3 length is 15 residues. Here the CDR3 DNA reads TGCGCCAGCAGCTTAGGGCTAGCGGGGTACAATGAGCAGTTCTTC. This gives the protein CASSLGLAGYNEQFF.